The rows below give T cell receptor beta chains drawn from one sample of a study of neurological immune-mediated disorders. One entry per CDR3 protein results from TCRdb running MiXCR on the 5' RACE reads. The repertoire holds roughly 120,000 distinct CDR3 sequences, more than 2.5% seen once, with roughly 1.3% in the top ten. Specimen: PBMCs. The receptors here all came from a woman aged 25 to 39 with multiple sclerosis. Both conserved end residues are trimmed from each CDR3. The D gene is left open where the match is weak. Clone size, where shown, is once, few, many, or a class for clones that have expanded.

CDR3,D,size,V,J
AVEGEQGAAGEQF,.,many,TRBV10-3,TRBJ2-1
ASTTPFWTGNLSPYEQY,TRBD1,many,TRBV6-2/TRBV6-3,TRBJ2-7
ASSQSSQPQH,.,many,TRBV7-2,TRBJ1-5
ASSPTPGQGAGFSGANVLT,TRBD1,many,TRBV7-2,TRBJ2-6
ASSPGTSGKNIY,.,few,TRBV18,TRBJ1-3
ASRSPTGNTEAF,.,many,TRBV5-1,TRBJ1-1
SVPMNTEAF,.,many,TRBV20-1,TRBJ1-1
ASSLADGQGATYNTEAF,TRBD1,many,TRBV5-1,TRBJ1-1
SAETSGGSLSGANVLT,TRBD2,many,TRBV20-1,TRBJ2-6
SANGQGIGSDQPQH,.,many,TRBV20-1,TRBJ1-5
SAQRGPKTKLTDTQY,TRBD1,many,TRBV20-1,TRBJ2-3
ASSQTGRTEAF,.,many,TRBV4-1,TRBJ1-1
ASSLVQGMNTEAF,.,many,TRBV5-6,TRBJ1-1
ASSRGRWETQY,.,many,TRBV4-3,TRBJ2-5
ASSLSLAGYEQY,TRBD2,many,TRBV7-2,TRBJ2-7
ASSVAAPGSYGYT,.,many,TRBV9,TRBJ1-2
ASSSGRGSTDTQY,.,.,TRBV27,TRBJ2-3
SAYTAGGSPQH,TRBD1,many,TRBV20-1,TRBJ1-5
ASSLSGGRLINEQF,TRBD1,many,TRBV27,TRBJ2-1
ASSEYSEANYGYT,.,many,TRBV25-1,TRBJ1-2
ASSFGWATGQATNEKLF,TRBD1,many,TRBV28,TRBJ1-4
ASSPIPTANVLT,.,few,TRBV5-1,TRBJ2-6
ATSRDRIGGYT,.,.,TRBV15,TRBJ1-2
SVERPTPNT,.,many,TRBV29-1,TRBJ1-2